Listed here are 17 T cell receptor beta chains from one sample, sequenced in a study of blood T cell repertoires in COVID-19. Repertoires were generated with immunoSEQ multiplex PCR, while TCRdb's copy carries only in-frame clones and drops some. Of 45,000 to 50,000 clones listed, around nine tenths are singletons. Sequencing used peripheral blood. The receptors shown here come from a man aged 45-65 years with active COVID-19.

This chain uses TRBV3-1 (or the pseudogene TRBV3-2) with TRBJ2-7; unclear D gene. Per the germline V gene, CDR1 is LGHDT and CDR2 is YNNKEL (reference sequence). This CDR3 contains 15 residues. Trimming left V 0 bases short and J 2 bases short, with 11 bases between. CDR3 in DNA: TGTGCCAGCAGCCAAGAGGCACAGACAACCTACGAGCAGTACTTC. Translation gives CASSQEAQTTYEQYF.

The chain couples TRBV12-3 or TRBV12-4 to TRBJ1-1; D perhaps matches TRBD1 (6 bases). Trimming removed 3 bases at V and 6 bases at J, with 11 bases between. The CDR3 runs to 13 residues. CDR3 DNA sequence: TGTGCCAGCAGTTTCTCAGGGGCTCCTGAAGCTTTCTTT. It yields the protein CASSFSGAPEAFF.

V is TRBV18 and J is TRBJ2-7; 7 bases are a match to TRBD2. With 4 bases clipped from V and 3 bases from J, the junction kept 3 bases outside the gene matches. Germline values: CDR1 KGHSH, CDR2 LQKENI. The CDR3 contains 13 residues. CDR3 nucleotide sequence: TGTGCCAGCTCACTGGGCGGGGGCTACGAGCAGTACTTC. Protein product: CASSLGGGYEQYF.

The chain joins TRBV4-1 to TRBJ2-7, with 8 bases matching TRBD2. This CDR3 spans 16 amino acids. Germline loops: CDR1 MGHRA, CDR2 YSYEKL. The ends lost 4 bases at V and 6 bases at J; junction bases unmatched: 14. The CDR3: CASSPQKISGSVEQYF. As DNA, the CDR3 is TGCGCCAGCAGCCCCCAAAAAATAAGCGGGAGTGTCGAGCAGTACTTC.

The rearrangement joins TRBV28 to TRBJ1-4; D perhaps matches TRBD1 (6 bases). CDR1 MDHEN and CDR2 SYDVKM come from the germline V gene. With 6 bases removed from V and 0 bases from J, the gap between germline ends came to 11 bases. The length of the CDR3 is 15 residues. The CDR3 loop is CASRTGPPTNEKLFF. In DNA form, the CDR3 reads TGTGCCAGCAGAACAGGGCCCCCAACTAATGAAAAACTGTTTTTT.

This chain links TRBV7-2 with TRBJ2-1, with 11 bases fitting TRBD2. J lost 2 bases, V lost 4 bases, and 4 bases had no gene match. This CDR3 is 16 amino acids long. Germline V lookup: CDR1 SGHTA, CDR2 FQGNSA. CDR3 residues: CASSWSSGGTYNEQFF. CDR3 nucleotide sequence: TGTGCCAGCAGCTGGTCTAGCGGGGGGACCTACAATGAGCAGTTCTTC.

This chain links TRBV12-3 or TRBV12-4 with TRBJ2-7; D remains unclear. V was clipped by 5 bases and J by 6 bases, with 8 bases between them. CDR3 size: 11 residues. Here the CDR3 DNA reads TGTGCCAGCAGTCGCGTACGCGAGCAGTACTTC. Amino acid sequence: CASSRVREQYF.

This clone showed up just once. The gene calls are TRBV29-1 and TRBJ2-7, with no clear D. Trimming removed 4 bases at V and 1 base at J, with 11 bases between. From germline, CDR1 is SQVTM and CDR2 ANQGSEA. There are 13 residues in the CDR3. CDR3 in DNA: TGCAGCGTTGGGGCCGGTCGTTCCTACGAGCAGTACTTC. It yields the protein CSVGAGRSYEQYF.

Regarding this clone: The junction departs from the called germline gene at one end, perhaps through a read error. The V call is TRBV7-9, the J call TRBJ1-1; no firm D call. Germline CDR1 is SEHNR and CDR2 is FQNEAQ (reference sequence). The length of the CDR3 is 12 residues. This CDR3 is CASSLVNSEAFF. CDR3 nucleotides: TGTGCCAGCAGCTTAGTAAACAGTGAAGCTTTCTTT.

The chain uses TRBV3-1 (or the pseudogene TRBV3-2) and TRBJ1-3; 7 bases map to TRBD1. The CDR3 consists of 16 residues. V shed 5 bases, J shed 3 bases, and the junction held 10 bases outside the gene matches. Looked up from germline, CDR1 is LGHDT and CDR2 is YNNKEL (reference sequence). The DNA for the CDR3 is TGTGCCAGCAGCTCAAGAGGGACAGCTCGTGGAAACACCATATATTTT. Amino acid sequence: CASSSRGTARGNTIYF.

This chain connects TRBV4-1 to TRBJ1-2; maybe TRBD1 (5 bases). CDR1 is MGHRA, CDR2 YSYEKL, per germline. This CDR3 is built from 20 residues. Trimming pared 2 bases from V and 8 bases from J, leaving 33 bases between. CDR3 amino acids: CASSQQRQSGSVVGTGGYTF. The CDR3 DNA reads TGCGCCAGCAGCCAACAGCGTCAAAGTGGGTCGGTCGTAGGGACTGGCGGCTACACCTTC.

The rearrangement joins TRBV7-2 to TRBJ2-1, with TRBD2 matching 8 bases. With 2 bases clipped from V and 5 bases from J, the junction kept 5 bases outside the gene matches. Germline V gene sequence: CDR1 SGHTA, CDR2 FQGNSA. This CDR3 has 15 amino acids. The CDR3 region has the DNA TGTGCCAGCAGCTTAACGGCGGGGGGCCACAATGAGCAGTTCTTC. This codes for CASSLTAGGHNEQFF.

V gene TRBV9 combines with J gene TRBJ2-1; D might be TRBD1 (6 bases). The CDR3 length is 15 residues. Germline lookup yields CDR1 SGDLS and CDR2 YYNGEE. Trimming took 2 bases from V and 6 from J, leaving 15 bases between them. CDR3 loop: CASSVGLGASNEQFF. DNA of the CDR3: TGTGCCAGCAGCGTCGGGTTGGGGGCGAGCAATGAGCAGTTCTTC.

The chain combines TRBV5-1 with TRBJ2-2; 9 bases line up with TRBD2. This CDR3 region has 18 residues. Looked up from germline, CDR1 is SGHRS and CDR2 is YFSETQ. V was pared by 0 bases and J by 5 bases, with 11 bases of the junction left unmatched. The CDR3 region is CASSLGLRGRAWTGELFF. In nucleotides, the CDR3 is TGCGCCAGCAGCTTGGGACTACGCGGGAGGGCTTGGACCGGGGAGCTGTTTTTT.

The V and J genes are TRBV20-1 and TRBJ1-5; 8 bases map to TRBD1. Trimming took 3 bases from V and 1 from J; bases not matched to a gene: 8. CDR3 length equals 16 residues. Germline CDR1 reads DFQATT; CDR2 reads SNEGSKA (reference sequence). The CDR3 loop is CSASGRGRGSNQPQHF. The CDR3 DNA sequence: TGCAGTGCTAGTGGCAGGGGGCGCGGAAGCAATCAGCCCCAGCATTTT.

This chain joins TRBV10-3 and TRBJ1-2; D perhaps matches TRBD1 (6 bases). The CDR3 is made up of 15 amino acids. V gave up 2 bases and J gave up 7 bases, with 17 bases separating them. Germline loops: CDR1 ENHRY, CDR2 SYGVKD. The CDR3 DNA follows: TGTGCCATCAGTGAGGAGGGGGTGCGCAAGGTTGGCTACACCTTC. As protein: CAISEEGVRKVGYTF.

This chain uses TRBV5-1 with TRBJ2-1, with D maybe TRBD1 (6 bases). V was clipped by 0 bases and J by 4 bases, with 11 bases between them. The CDR3 has 15 amino acids. The V gene's germline CDR1 is SGHRS and CDR2 YFSETQ. The CDR3 bases are TGCGCCAGCAGCTTGGAGGGGGACAATTACAATGAGCAGTTCTTC. Residues: CASSLEGDNYNEQFF.